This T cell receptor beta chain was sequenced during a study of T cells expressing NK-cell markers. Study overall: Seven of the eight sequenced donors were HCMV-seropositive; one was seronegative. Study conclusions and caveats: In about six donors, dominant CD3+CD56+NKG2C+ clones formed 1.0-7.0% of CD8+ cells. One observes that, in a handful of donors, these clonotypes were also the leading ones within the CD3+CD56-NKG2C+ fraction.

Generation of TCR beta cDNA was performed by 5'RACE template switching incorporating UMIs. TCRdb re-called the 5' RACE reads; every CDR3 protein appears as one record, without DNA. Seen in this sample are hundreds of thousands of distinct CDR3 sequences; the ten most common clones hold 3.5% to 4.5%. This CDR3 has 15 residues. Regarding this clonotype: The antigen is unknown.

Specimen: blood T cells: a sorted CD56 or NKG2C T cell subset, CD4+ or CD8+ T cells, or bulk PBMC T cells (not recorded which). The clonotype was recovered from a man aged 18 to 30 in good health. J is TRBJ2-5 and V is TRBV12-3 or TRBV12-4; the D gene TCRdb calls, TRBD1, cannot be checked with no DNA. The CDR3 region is CASSLGAGVQETQYF.